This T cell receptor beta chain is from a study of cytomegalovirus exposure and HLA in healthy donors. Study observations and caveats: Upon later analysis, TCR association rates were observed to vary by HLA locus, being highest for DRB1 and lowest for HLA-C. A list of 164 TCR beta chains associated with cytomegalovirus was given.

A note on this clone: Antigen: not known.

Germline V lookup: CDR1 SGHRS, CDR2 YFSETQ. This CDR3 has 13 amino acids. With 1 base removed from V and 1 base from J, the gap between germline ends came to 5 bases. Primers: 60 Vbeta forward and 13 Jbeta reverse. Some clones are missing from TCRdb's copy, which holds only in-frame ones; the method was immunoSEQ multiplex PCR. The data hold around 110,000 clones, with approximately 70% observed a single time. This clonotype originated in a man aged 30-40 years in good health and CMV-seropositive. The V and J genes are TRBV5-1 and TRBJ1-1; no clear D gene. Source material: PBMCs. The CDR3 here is CASSLTTNTEAFF. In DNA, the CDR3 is TGCGCCAGCAGCTTGACTACGAACACTGAAGCTTTCTTT.